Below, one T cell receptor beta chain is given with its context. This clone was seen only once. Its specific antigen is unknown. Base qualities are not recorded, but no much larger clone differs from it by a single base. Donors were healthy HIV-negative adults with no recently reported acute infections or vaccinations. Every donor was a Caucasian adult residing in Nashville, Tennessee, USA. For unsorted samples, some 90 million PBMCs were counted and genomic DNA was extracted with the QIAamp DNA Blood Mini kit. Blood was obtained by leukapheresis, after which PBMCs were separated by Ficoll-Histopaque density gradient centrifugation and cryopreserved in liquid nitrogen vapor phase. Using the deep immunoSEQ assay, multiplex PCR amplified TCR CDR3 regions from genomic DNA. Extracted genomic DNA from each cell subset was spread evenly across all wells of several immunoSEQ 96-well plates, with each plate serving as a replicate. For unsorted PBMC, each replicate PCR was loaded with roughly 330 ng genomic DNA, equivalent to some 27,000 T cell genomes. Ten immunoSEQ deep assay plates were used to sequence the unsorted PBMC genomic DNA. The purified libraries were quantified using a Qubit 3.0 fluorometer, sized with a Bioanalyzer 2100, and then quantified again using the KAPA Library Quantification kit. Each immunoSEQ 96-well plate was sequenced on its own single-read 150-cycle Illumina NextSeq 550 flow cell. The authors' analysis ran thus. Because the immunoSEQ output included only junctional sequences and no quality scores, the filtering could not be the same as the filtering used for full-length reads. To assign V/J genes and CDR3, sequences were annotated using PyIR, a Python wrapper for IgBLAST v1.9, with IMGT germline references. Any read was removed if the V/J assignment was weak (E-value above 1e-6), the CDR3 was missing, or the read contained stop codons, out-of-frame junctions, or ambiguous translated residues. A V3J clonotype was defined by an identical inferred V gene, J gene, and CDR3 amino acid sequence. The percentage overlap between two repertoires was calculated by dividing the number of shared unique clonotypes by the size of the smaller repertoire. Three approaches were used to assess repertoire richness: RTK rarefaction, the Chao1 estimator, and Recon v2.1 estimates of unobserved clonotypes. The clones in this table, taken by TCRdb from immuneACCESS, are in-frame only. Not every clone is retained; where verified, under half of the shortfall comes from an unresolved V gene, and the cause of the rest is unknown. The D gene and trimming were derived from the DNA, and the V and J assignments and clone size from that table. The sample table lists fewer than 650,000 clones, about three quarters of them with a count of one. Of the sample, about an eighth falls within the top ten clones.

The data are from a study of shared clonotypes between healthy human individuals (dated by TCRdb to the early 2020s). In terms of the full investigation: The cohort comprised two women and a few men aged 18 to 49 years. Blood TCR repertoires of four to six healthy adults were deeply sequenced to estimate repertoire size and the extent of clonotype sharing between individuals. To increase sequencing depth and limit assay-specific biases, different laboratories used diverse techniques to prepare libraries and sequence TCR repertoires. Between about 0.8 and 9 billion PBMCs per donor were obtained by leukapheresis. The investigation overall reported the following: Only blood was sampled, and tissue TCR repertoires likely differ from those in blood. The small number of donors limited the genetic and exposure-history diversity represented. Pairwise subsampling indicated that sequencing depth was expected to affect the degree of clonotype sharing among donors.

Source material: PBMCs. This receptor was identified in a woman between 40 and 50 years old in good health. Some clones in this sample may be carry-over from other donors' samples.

The CDR3 has the sequence CASSPAWDRKYEQYF. The nucleotides are TGTGCCAGCAGCCCCGCCTGGGACAGAAAGTACGAGCAGTACTTC. The chain joins TRBV5-6 to TRBJ2-7; 7 central nucleotides agree with TRBD1. The germline V end is reduced by 4 bases and the J end by 4 bases; junction bases left unmatched: 11. Including cysteine and phenylalanine, the CDR3 has 15 amino acids. Only CDR3 DNA is held: 45 bases, read in frame from base 1. CDR1 and CDR2 were assigned from the germline V gene as SGHDT and YYEEEE.